This TCR beta chain appears in the sequencing data of a study of regulatory T cells in long-lasting Graves disease. TCR beta libraries were built with iRepertoire HTBI primers and Arm-PCR of CDR3 regions. TCRdb processed the multiplex PCR reads anew with MiXCR; each CDR3 protein has one entry. The table lists about 620,000 distinct CDR3 sequences, about 15% of them singletons, with 15% to 20% in the top ten. Time point in this sample: newly diagnosed GD, antithyroid drugs for less than 3 months. With RNA extracted from PBMCs as input, the TCR library was made. The junction had 4 bases not matched to a gene; V was cut back by 5 bases and J by 3 bases. CDR3 size: 15 residues. CDR1 is LNHDA and CDR2 is SQIVND in the germline V gene (reference sequence). General study results and limits: Patients whose Graves' disease persisted exhibited lower TCR diversity than those newly diagnosed. Segments TRBV28, TRBJ1-2 and TRBJ2-5 showed preferential usage in persistent disease.

Regarding this clonotype: Its matching antigen is unknown.

These data also formed part of another study, on T cells in Graves' hyperthyroidism and ophthalmopathy. This second study notes: Most clonotypes expanded in thyroid above 0.001 were likewise present in blood.

The chain uses TRBV19 and TRBJ2-1; 10 bases are shared with TRBD2. The sequence derives from a young woman with Graves disease. This specimen consisted of peripheral blood mononuclear cells (PBMCs), obtained at new diagnosis, from a patient treated with antithyroid drugs. CDR3 sequence: CASSSTSGIYNEQFF. The CDR3 coding sequence is TGTGCCAGTAGTTCCACTAGCGGGATCTACAATGAGCAGTTCTTC.